The clone carrying this T cell receptor beta chain has a handful of counts. Its antigen remains unknown. CDR3 length: 17 residues. Germline V gene lookup returns CDR1 MNHEY and CDR2 SVGAGI. Trimming shortened V by 0 bases and J by 3 bases, and 16 bases separated the two germline ends. These data come from a study of post-analysis software for immune sequencing data. Points from the study as a whole: Roughly five TRBV segments appeared more often in patients than in controls, and TRBV5-6, TRBV5-1 and TRBV20-1 were among these.

The library was made from cDNA and included unique molecular identifiers. cDNA molecules numbering approximately 500,000 came from roughly 1 to 10 million T cells. TCRdb re-called the PCR reads with MiXCR, one entry per CDR3 protein. The profile covers 650,000 to 850,000 distinct CDR3 sequences, with about half appearing a single time and roughly 4.9% taken by the ten largest. The sequence came from a girl aged 10-17 years with multiple sclerosis. Sequencing was performed on blood. The rearrangement links TRBV6-5 to TRBJ2-3, with a weak D call TRBD2 (5 bases). CDR3 bases: TGTGCCAGCAGTTACTCGTTCCTAGGGAGAGGAACAGATACGCAGTATTTT. Translation gives CASSYSFLGRGTDTQYF.